This T cell receptor beta chain is drawn from a study of blood T cell repertoires in COVID-19. Study in general: Some COVID-19 samples were acute and others convalescent; all came from the United States, Italy and Spain.

Authors' methods: Cell counts per sample came from amplifying reference gene primers. Method: immunoSEQ multiplex PCR; TCRdb's copy keeps in-frame clones and lacks some. That table supplies the V and J calls and clone size; D and trimming were determined from the DNA. The table lists a few hundred thousand clones, around 84% of them singletons. This clone showed up just once. Individuals drawn from around 25 US areas were about 18 to 100 years old. Exposed study participants had met a COVID-19 case within 2 weeks before entry. The CDR3 covers 12 residues. The germline gives CDR1 SQVTM, CDR2 ANQGSEA. The J segment lost 1 base and the V segment lost 6 bases, leaving 0 bases of the junction unmatched.

The sequence came from a man aged 40-49 years who had been exposed to COVID-19. Source material: PBMCs or T cells enriched from blood (not recorded which). This chain uses TRBV29-1 with TRBJ1-2; 9 positions match TRBD1. The CDR3 region is CSVTGGNYGYTF. DNA of the CDR3: TGCAGCGTGACAGGGGGTAACTATGGCTACACCTTC.